A single sample is the source of the 20 T cell receptor beta chains below, sequenced in a study of blood T cell repertoires in COVID-19. Using immunoSEQ multiplex PCR, the repertoire was profiled, and TCRdb retains in-frame clones only, with some absent. Among some 230,000 clones listed, 75% to 90% were seen once. The sample taken for sequencing was peripheral blood. All receptors derive from a woman older than 75 with COVID-19, enrolled during active disease.

V usage is TRBV28 and J usage is TRBJ2-2; 7 bases fit TRBD1. Unmatched junction bases numbered 8, after V lost 6 bases and J lost 4 bases. The CDR3 covers 15 residues. Germline values: CDR1 MDHEN, CDR2 SYDVKM. CDR3 sequence reads: CASSRRQGPTGELFF. The CDR3 nucleotides are TGTGCCAGCAGCAGGAGACAGGGCCCCACCGGGGAGCTGTTTTTT.

DNA of the CDR3: TGTGCCAGCAGCGTAGGGAATAGCGGGAAGGTAGATACGCAGTATTTT. Protein sequence: CASSVGNSGKVDTQYF. The chain links TRBV9 to TRBJ2-3; 8 nucleotides agree with TRBD2. This CDR3 has 16 amino acids. Germline V gives CDR1 SGDLS, CDR2 YYNGEE. V dropped 0 bases and J dropped 5; count of bases not matched to a gene: 8.

The chain carries TRBV2 and TRBJ2-2; D not resolved. Germline V gene sequence: CDR1 SNHLY, CDR2 FYNNEI. The CDR3 runs to 13 residues. V lost 3 bases, J lost 8 bases, and 10 bases lay in between. Written as DNA, the CDR3 is TGTGCCAGCAGTGATGAGGTCAAAGGGGAGCTGTTTTTT. This encodes CASSDEVKGELFF.

The chain employs TRBV7-9 and TRBJ1-2; 8 bases are a match to TRBD1. Losses at the gene ends were 5 bases for V and 5 bases for J; bases not matched to a gene: 7. The germline gives CDR1 SEHNR, CDR2 FQNEAQ (reference sequence). The CDR3 runs 14 residues. The CDR3 DNA reads as TGTGCCAGCAGCCCTCGACAGGGGATATATGGCTACACCTTC. It codes for CASSPRQGIYGYTF.

V usage is TRBV11-2 and J usage is TRBJ2-1; weak D call: TRBD1 (6 bases). From germline, CDR1 is SGHAT and CDR2 FQNNGV. V dropped 3 bases and J dropped 2 bases, with 17 bases sitting between them. The CDR3 totals 17 residues. The DNA of the CDR3 is TGTGCCAGCAGCTTCATCCTACTGGACAGAACCTACAATGAGCAGTTCTTC. Amino acids: CASSFILLDRTYNEQFF. Combining the CDR3 with reference TRBV11-2 and TRBJ2-1 gives the whole variable domain EAGVAQSPRYKIIEKRQSVAFWCNPISGHATLYWYQQILGQGPKLLIQFQNNGVVDDSQLPKDRFSAERLKGVDSTLKIQPAKLEDSAVYLCASSFILLDRTYNEQFFGPGTRLTVL.

The rearrangement joins TRBV4-1 to TRBJ1-6; weak D call: TRBD1 (5 bases). Germline CDR1 MGHRA, CDR2 YSYEKL. The CDR3 is 15 amino acids. V shed 0 bases and J shed 11 bases, with 14 bases lying between them. The CDR3 DNA is TGCGCCAGCAGCCAAGAGGGTCAGGGTACGACACCCCTCCACTTT. Encoded protein: CASSQEGQGTTPLHF.

J is TRBJ2-1 and V is TRBV4-1; D possibly corresponds to TRBD2 (5 bases). With 4 bases removed from V and 3 bases from J, the gap between germline ends came to 19 bases. Germline V gives CDR1 MGHRA, CDR2 YSYEKL. The CDR3 totals 17 residues. The CDR3 DNA sequence: TGCGCCAGCAGCCTCAACCCGGGGAATTCGTACTACAATGAGCAGTTCTTC. It is translated as CASSLNPGNSYYNEQFF.

The chain employs TRBV7-9 and TRBJ1-1; no clear D gene. V lost 8 bases to trimming and J lost 1 base, with 5 bases between them. Germline V gene sequence: CDR1 SEHNR, CDR2 FQNEAQ (reference sequence). This CDR3 has 11 amino acids. CDR3 loop: CASEANTEAFF. The DNA for the CDR3 is TGTGCCAGCGAGGCGAACACTGAAGCTTTCTTT. The whole variable domain, remainder taken from reference TRBV7-9 and TRBJ1-1, is DTGVSQNPRHKITKRGQNVTFRCDPISEHNRLYWYRQTLGQGPEFLTYFQNEAQLEKSRLLSDRFSAERPKGSFSTLEIQRTEQGDSAMYLCASEANTEAFFGQGTRLTVV.

The chain is built from TRBV5-1 and TRBJ2-3; 12 bases line up with TRBD2. The CDR3 runs 14 residues. With V trimmed by 4 bases and J by 4 bases, 1 base remained unmatched. Germline values: CDR1 SGHRS, CDR2 YFSETQ. For the CDR3, the DNA is TGCGCCAGCAGCCGGACTAGCGGGGCAGATACGCAGTATTTT. It encodes CASSRTSGADTQYF.

A single count supports this clone. V and J are TRBV7-9 and TRBJ1-3, with TRBD1 matching over 7 bases. CDR1 and CDR2 (germline): SEHNR, FQNEAQ (reference sequence). The CDR3 extends over 16 amino acids. Losses at the gene ends were 3 bases for V and 3 bases for J; bases not matched to a gene: 8. CDR3 amino acids: CASSFDREWSGNTIYF. In DNA, the CDR3 is TGTGCCAGCAGCTTCGACAGGGAATGGAGTGGAAACACCATATATTTT.

In this sample, this clone turned up a few times. CDR3 nucleotides: TGTGCCAGCTCACCCGGGACTAGGGAGAACAATGAGCAGTTCTTC. This sequence encodes CASSPGTRENNEQFF. The gene calls are TRBV18 and TRBJ2-1, with 8 bases that match TRBD2. Per germline, CDR1 KGHSH and CDR2 LQKENI. The CDR3 extends over 15 amino acids. Germline trimming cut 3 bases from V and 5 bases from J; bases unmatched to any gene: 6. The entire variable domain, with the rest obtained from reference TRBV18 and TRBJ2-1, is as follows: NAGVMQNPRHLVRRRGQEARLRCSPMKGHSHVYWYRQLPEEGLKFMVYLQKENIIDESGMPKERFSAEFPKEGPSILRIQQVVRGDSAAYFCASSPGTRENNEQFFGPGTRLTVL.

The rearrangement links TRBV21-1 to TRBJ2-1; the D segment call TRBD2 is taken from the table without a DNA check. TRBV21-1 is a pseudogene locus. The CDR3 loop spans 18 amino acids. The chain's CDR3 is CASSKVRTTSGRTNEQFF. The DNA of the CDR3 is TGTGCCAGCAGCAAAGTCCGTACCACTAGCGGGAGGACCAATGAGCAGTTCTTC.

The genes are TRBV7-9 and TRBJ2-1; D ambiguous. Trimming cost V 2 bases and J 5 bases, with 13 bases left between them. The germline V gene has CDR1 SEHNR and CDR2 FQNEAQ (reference sequence). The CDR3 runs 15 residues. In DNA, the CDR3 is TGTGCCAGCAGCTTAATGGCGGTAGCCAACAATGAGCAGTTCTTC. It translates to CASSLMAVANNEQFF. The full variable domain, rest sourced from reference TRBV7-9 and TRBJ2-1, is DTGVSQNPRHKITKRGQNVTFRCDPISEHNRLYWYRQTLGQGPEFLTYFQNEAQLEKSRLLSDRFSAERPKGSFSTLEIQRTEQGDSAMYLCASSLMAVANNEQFFGPGTRLTVL.

This clone appeared a single time. The rearrangement joins TRBV6-5 to TRBJ1-2, with D tentatively TRBD1 (5 bases). Looked up from germline, CDR1 is MNHEY and CDR2 is SVGAGI. The CDR3 is made up of 13 amino acids. V shed 2 bases and J shed 4 bases, with 8 bases lying between them. The CDR3, as DNA: TGTGCCAGCAGTTACCCCCAGGGCTATGGCTACACCTTC. This gives the protein CASSYPQGYGYTF.

V gene TRBV6-2 or TRBV6-3 combines with J gene TRBJ1-2; 9 bases match TRBD1. The germline gives CDR1 MNHEY, CDR2 SVGEGT. This CDR3 comprises 14 residues. The trim removed 5 bases at V and 7 bases at J, leaving 8 bases unmatched. CDR3 sequence: CASSRGQGGSGYTF. CDR3 DNA: TGTGCCAGCAGTCGGGGACAGGGAGGCTCTGGCTACACCTTC.

CDR3 region: CASSSQDRGKQPQHF. CDR3 coding DNA: TGTGCCAGCAGTTCCCAGGACAGGGGAAAGCAGCCCCAGCATTTT. This chain links TRBV6-2 or TRBV6-3 with TRBJ1-5; 9 bases are a match to TRBD1. This CDR3 region has 15 residues. Germline lookup yields CDR1 MNHEY and CDR2 SVGEGT. J gave up 7 bases and V 4 bases, and 8 bases lay outside the gene matches.

V usage is TRBV11-2 and J usage is TRBJ1-5; D is possibly TRBD1 (5 bases). This CDR3 has 16 amino acids. Trimming cost V 5 bases and J 4 bases, with 18 bases left between them. Germline values: CDR1 SGHAT, CDR2 FQNNGV. This chain's CDR3 is CASSNRRGAGNQPQHF. As DNA, the CDR3 is TGTGCCAGCAGCAACCGGCGTGGGGCGGGGAATCAGCCCCAGCATTTT.

The chain couples TRBV4-1 to TRBJ2-1, with D possibly TRBD2 on 5 matching bases. The germline CDR1 and CDR2 sequences are MGHRA and YSYEKL. This CDR3 contains 14 residues. V lost 3 bases and J 8 bases, leaving 14 bases between the germline ends. DNA for the CDR3: TGCGCCAGCAGCCACAGCGGCCGTCGTGATGAGCAGTTCTTC. This codes for CASSHSGRRDEQFF.

This chain links TRBV29-1 with TRBJ2-2, with TRBD1 as a possible D gene (5 bases). CDR3 length: 12 amino acids. Germline V gives CDR1 SQVTM, CDR2 ANQGSEA. The germline V and J ends were trimmed by 2 bases and 9 bases, with 10 bases remaining between them. CDR3 nucleotide sequence: TGCAGCGTTGAACAGGGTGCCAGGGAGCTGTTTTTT. It is translated as CSVEQGARELFF.

V usage is TRBV30 and J usage is TRBJ1-2; 7 bases map to TRBD1. In germline, CDR1 is GTSNPN, CDR2 SVGIG (reference sequence). The CDR3 runs to 12 residues. Unmatched junction bases numbered 3, after V lost 2 bases and J lost 6 bases. CDR3 nucleotides: TGTGCCTGGAGTAGCAGGGGGGATGGCTACACCTTC. Translating it yields CAWSSRGDGYTF.